This passage covers 17 T cell receptor beta chains from one sample sequenced in a study of neurological immune-mediated disorders. The time point denotes: longitudinal time-point 2. TCRdb recomputed calls from the 5' RACE reads with MiXCR, one row per CDR3 protein. The sample records 65,000 to 95,000 distinct CDR3 sequences, about 5% being singletons. Sequences were obtained from PBMCs. Receptor source: a woman aged 55-70 years with multiple sclerosis.

This clonotype was counted ten times or more. One end of the junction does not line up with germline, which may come from a read error. The chain couples TRBV9 to TRBJ2-3, with D possibly being TRBD2 (6 bases). This CDR3 is built from 12 residues. The germline CDR1 and CDR2 sequences are SGDLS and YYNGEE. The CDR3 DNA follows: TGTGCCAGCAGTGCAACTCCGGGAGCCCCCTTTTTT. It specifies CASSATPGAPFF.

This clonotype was seen ten or more times. The genes are TRBV7-9 and TRBJ1-1; D is ambiguous. V was shortened by 2 bases and J by 0 bases, with 16 bases between the two germline ends. Per the germline V gene, CDR1 is SEHNR and CDR2 is FQNEAQ (reference sequence). This CDR3 region has 17 residues. CDR3 sequence reads: CASSLFRGANLNTEAFF. DNA of the CDR3: TGTGCCAGCAGCTTATTCCGGGGAGCAAATTTGAACACTGAAGCTTTCTTT. The complete variable domain, with remaining parts taken from reference TRBV7-9 and TRBJ1-1, reads DTGVSQNPRHKITKRGQNVTFRCDPISEHNRLYWYRQTLGQGPEFLTYFQNEAQLEKSRLLSDRFSAERPKGSFSTLEIQRTEQGDSAMYLCASSLFRGANLNTEAFFGQGTRLTVV.

This clonotype came up many times. The chain employs TRBV3-1 and TRBJ2-2; D not resolved. Germline V gene lookup returns CDR1 LGHDT and CDR2 YNNKEL (reference sequence). The CDR3 runs 12 residues. Trimming took 4 bases from V and 7 from J, leaving 7 bases between them. Here the CDR3 DNA reads TGTGCCAGCAGCCCCGTCCGCGGGGAGCTGTTTTTT. It encodes CASSPVRGELFF.

This clonotype has at least ten counts. The chain links TRBV5-1 to TRBJ1-1, with a possible D match to TRBD1 (5 bases). Germline assignment: CDR1 SGHRS and CDR2 YFSETQ. The length of the CDR3 is 13 residues. V was clipped by 6 bases and J by 5 bases, with 14 bases between them. In nucleotides, the CDR3 is TGCGCCAGCAACTTCCAGGGTAAAACTGAAGCTTTCTTT. It is translated as CASNFQGKTEAFF.

This clonotype was observed many times. V and J are TRBV5-1 and TRBJ1-2; 9 bases are shared with TRBD1. The CDR3 consists of 19 residues. Losses at the gene ends were 3 bases for V and 6 bases for J; bases not matched to a gene: 21. Per germline, CDR1 SGHRS and CDR2 YFSETQ. The CDR3 loop is CASSSPRAGTGMVGHGYTF. CDR3 DNA: TGCGCCAGCAGCTCACCCCGAGCCGGGACAGGGATGGTAGGGCATGGCTACACCTTC.

The table lists this clonotype with many counts. This chain connects TRBV7-2 to TRBJ1-5, with 7 bases fitting TRBD1. V lost 5 bases, J lost 6 bases, and 7 bases stayed unmatched. The CDR3 is made up of 14 amino acids. Per the germline V gene, CDR1 is SGHTA and CDR2 is FQGNSA. CDR3 nucleotides: TGTGCCAGCAGCCAGGGGGAAGTAGGTCAGCCCCAGCATTTT. Translated: CASSQGEVGQPQHF.

This clonotype showed up many times. This rearrangement joins TRBV5-1 to TRBJ1-2; 9 positions match TRBD1. With V trimmed by 6 bases and J by 8 bases, 14 bases remained unmatched. The CDR3 loop spans 15 amino acids. Germline-derived CDR1 and CDR2 are SGHRS and YFSETQ. This CDR3 is CASTPDGTGFRGYTF. The CDR3 bases are TGCGCCAGCACCCCGGACGGGACAGGGTTTAGGGGCTACACCTTC.

This clonotype has at least ten counts. The chain links TRBV12-3 or TRBV12-4 to TRBJ2-7; 9 positions agree with TRBD1. Losses at the gene ends were 4 bases for V and 3 bases for J; bases not matched to a gene: 13. The CDR3 is made up of 17 amino acids. The CDR3 region is CASSSLLSTGGNYEQYF. The CDR3 DNA is TGTGCCAGCAGTTCACTTCTTTCGACAGGGGGGAACTACGAGCAGTACTTC.

This clonotype was picked up many times. The genes are TRBV4-1 and TRBJ2-1, with D perhaps TRBD1 (6 bases). Looked up from germline, CDR1 is MGHRA and CDR2 is YSYEKL. The V gene lost 4 bases and the J gene lost 7 bases, with 8 bases spanning the gap. CDR3 size: 12 residues. In DNA, the CDR3 is TGCGCCAGCAGCCTACAGGGAAATGAGCAGTTCTTC. Translation gives CASSLQGNEQFF.

The sample holds many counts of this clonotype. The J gene is TRBJ1-3, the V gene TRBV7-7; maybe TRBD1 (6 bases). The germline V gene has CDR1 SSHAT and CDR2 FNYEAQ (reference sequence). This CDR3 has 15 amino acids. The CDR3 spells CATSSGTHSGNTIYF. Here the CDR3 DNA reads TGTGCTACTTCATCCGGGACACACTCTGGAAACACCATATATTTT.

The table lists this clonotype with many counts. This chain joins TRBV18 and TRBJ1-3, with TRBD1 matching over 8 bases. V dropped 4 bases and J dropped 2; count of bases not matched to a gene: 1. CDR3 length equals 14 residues. CDR1 and CDR2 from the germline V gene are KGHSH and LQKENI. The CDR3 nucleotides read TGTGCCAGCTCACAGGACAGGGCTGGAAACACCATATATTTT. Its translation: CASSQDRAGNTIYF.

This clonotype was counted between two and nine times. In DNA, the CDR3 is TGTGCCAGCAGGGAACAACAGAATCTTAATTCACCCCTCCACTTT. Its protein product is CASREQQNLNSPLHF. V usage is TRBV5-5 and J usage is TRBJ1-6; D is uncertain. Germline CDR1 and CDR2: SGHKS and YYEKEE (reference sequence). The CDR3 loop spans 15 amino acids. The germline V and J ends were trimmed by 5 bases and 6 bases, with 15 bases remaining between them.

The V gene is TRBV19, the J gene TRBJ2-2; D unresolved. Trimming shortened V by 8 bases and J by 6 bases, and 16 bases separated the two germline ends. The CDR3 is 14 residues long. From germline, CDR1 is LNHDA and CDR2 SQIVND (reference sequence). DNA of the CDR3: TGTGCCAGTCTCCAGGAGCCAATTTCCGGGGAGCTGTTTTTT. It codes for CASLQEPISGELFF.

This clonotype was seen many times. The chain couples TRBV7-9 to TRBJ2-1, with unresolved D. V shed 8 bases and J shed 1 base, with 3 bases lying between them. The germline V gene has CDR1 SEHNR and CDR2 FQNEAQ (reference sequence). The CDR3 has 11 amino acids. The CDR3 DNA sequence: TGTGCCAGCCGGTCCTACAATGAGCAGTTCTTC. Translating gives CASRSYNEQFF.

This clonotype was picked up many times. The rearrangement uses TRBV11-2 and TRBJ1-2; the match to TRBD1 covers 7 bases. This CDR3 region has 15 residues. Germline lookup yields CDR1 SGHAT and CDR2 FQNNGV. After removal of 1 base from V and 7 bases from J, the junction contained 9 bases not matched to a gene. For the CDR3, the DNA is TGTGCCAGCAGCTTAGTCGGACAGGAAAGGGGTGGCTACACCTTC. It yields the protein CASSLVGQERGGYTF.

The sample holds many counts of this clonotype. The chain couples TRBV7-2 to TRBJ1-3; no clear D. V lost 5 bases, J lost 1 base, and 12 bases lay in between. Looked up from germline, CDR1 is SGHTA and CDR2 is FQGNSA. The CDR3 length is 15 residues. The CDR3 coding sequence is TGTGCCAGCAGCATTACACCGATTTCTGGAAACACCATATATTTT. Protein product: CASSITPISGNTIYF.

In its sample, this clonotype was seen many times. This chain connects TRBV5-1 to TRBJ2-6; possibly TRBD1 for D (6 bases). Germline lookup yields CDR1 SGHRS and CDR2 YFSETQ. This CDR3 contains 17 residues. Trimming left V 0 bases short and J 0 bases short, with 10 bases between. The CDR3 sequence is CASSLATGPSGANVLTF. As DNA, the CDR3 is TGCGCCAGCAGCTTGGCGACAGGACCCTCTGGGGCCAACGTCCTGACTTTC.